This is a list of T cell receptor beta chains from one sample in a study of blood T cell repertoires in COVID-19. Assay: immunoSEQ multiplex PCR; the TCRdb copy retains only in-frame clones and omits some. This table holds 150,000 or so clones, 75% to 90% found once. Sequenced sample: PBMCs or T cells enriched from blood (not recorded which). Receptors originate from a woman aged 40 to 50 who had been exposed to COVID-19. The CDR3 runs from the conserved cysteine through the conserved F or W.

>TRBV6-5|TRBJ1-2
CASSHGQGAGYGYTF
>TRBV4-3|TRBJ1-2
CASSQWGQGDGYTF
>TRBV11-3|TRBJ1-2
CASSLGLRTGEQNYGYTF
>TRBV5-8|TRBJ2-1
CASSLGGGSSYNEQFF
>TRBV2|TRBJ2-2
CASSLTLQGTGELFF
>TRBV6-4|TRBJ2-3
CASSQDRGDTQYF
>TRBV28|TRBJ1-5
CASSLRTGGNQPQHF
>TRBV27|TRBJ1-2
CASGKQGYGYTF
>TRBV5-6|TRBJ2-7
CASSLELADEQYF
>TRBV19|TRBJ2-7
CASSISARSSYEQYF
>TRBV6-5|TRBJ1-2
CASSLDRDPYGYTF
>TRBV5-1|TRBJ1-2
CASSWGQSYGYTF
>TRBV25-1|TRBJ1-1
CASSDPGTGQTEAFF
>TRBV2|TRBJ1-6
CASSPRTGDNSPLHF
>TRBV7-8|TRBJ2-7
CASSLGLAGISYEQYF
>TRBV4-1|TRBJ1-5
CASSQYLRAAQPQHF
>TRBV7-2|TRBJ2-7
CASSDRSSYEQYF
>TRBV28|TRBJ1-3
CASSLITGAGNTIYF
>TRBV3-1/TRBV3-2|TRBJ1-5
CASSQGVQPQHF
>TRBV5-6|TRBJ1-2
CASSLDRGRYGYTF
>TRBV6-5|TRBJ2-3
CASSYLQSDTQYF
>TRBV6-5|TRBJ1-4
CASGRQAANEKLFF
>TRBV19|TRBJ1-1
CASRHRESTEAFF
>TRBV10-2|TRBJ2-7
CASSGGRAYEQYF
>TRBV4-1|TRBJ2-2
CASSREYNTGELFF
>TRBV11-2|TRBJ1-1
CASSEAPLGGRVTEAFF
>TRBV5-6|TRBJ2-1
CASSLTGGEQFF
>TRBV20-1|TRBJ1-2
CSASRGGENYGYTF
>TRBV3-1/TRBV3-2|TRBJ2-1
CASSQGRGKNEQFF
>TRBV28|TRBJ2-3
CASSPQQGAKDTQYF
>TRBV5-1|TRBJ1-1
CASSTRQVNTEAFF
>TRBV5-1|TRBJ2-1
CASSRRTGSNNEQFF
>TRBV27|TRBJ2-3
CASRGFRGRDTDTQYF
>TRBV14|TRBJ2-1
CASSQDPEYEQFF
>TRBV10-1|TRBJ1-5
CASRNGQGVVGNQPQHF
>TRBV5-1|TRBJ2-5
CASSPDLYQETQYF
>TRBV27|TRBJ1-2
CASSLRQGARIDYGYTF
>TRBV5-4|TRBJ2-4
CASSSATDRGVAKNIQYF
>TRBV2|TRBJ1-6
CASSGRTGGNSPLHF
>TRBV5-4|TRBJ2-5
CASSLGGTVPREETQYF
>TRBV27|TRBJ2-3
CASSTRGLVGTDTQYF
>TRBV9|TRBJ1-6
CASSLSTGNSPLHF
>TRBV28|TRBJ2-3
CASSLSGLAGTGADTQYF
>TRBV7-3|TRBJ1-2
CASSPTGGYGYTF
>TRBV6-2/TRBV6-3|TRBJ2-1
CASSLSGGPGEQFF
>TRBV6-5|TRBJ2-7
CASSPDRSYEQYF
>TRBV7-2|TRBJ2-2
CASTRDRGTGELFF
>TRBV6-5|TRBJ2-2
CASRGLAGTGELFF
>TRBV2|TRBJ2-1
CASSEADSNNEQFF
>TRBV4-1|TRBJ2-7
CASSNSGGGYEQYF